This T cell receptor beta chain was identified during a study of blood T cell repertoires in COVID-19. This CDR3 contains 12 residues. CDR1 is MDHEN and CDR2 is SYDVKM in the germline V gene. Trimming left V 3 bases short and J 9 bases short, with 9 bases between. Only in-frame clones appear in the TCRdb table, and some are missing; sequencing was by immunoSEQ multiplex PCR. The data contain roughly 400,000 clones, nearly 90% of them singletons. The receptor's source is a woman aged 18-29 years who had been exposed to COVID-19. J is TRBJ2-1 and V is TRBV28; D unresolved. Sequencing was performed on PBMCs or T cells enriched from blood (not recorded which). The CDR3 sequence is CASSFPVREQFF. The CDR3 region has the DNA TGTGCCAGCAGTTTTCCAGTTCGTGAGCAGTTCTTC.